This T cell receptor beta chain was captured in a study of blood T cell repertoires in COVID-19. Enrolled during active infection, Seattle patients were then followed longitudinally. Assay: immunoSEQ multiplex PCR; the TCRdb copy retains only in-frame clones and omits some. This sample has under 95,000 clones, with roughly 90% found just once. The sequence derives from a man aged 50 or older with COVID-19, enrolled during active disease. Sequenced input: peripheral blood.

CDR3 loop: CASSTQGYETEAFF. CDR3 DNA sequence: TGTGCCAGCTCAACACAGGGGTATGAAACTGAAGCTTTCTTT. This chain joins TRBV18 and TRBJ1-1; 7 bases are a match to TRBD1. Germline assignment: CDR1 KGHSH and CDR2 LQKENI. V trimming: 5 bases; J trimming: 5 bases; junction bases outside the gene matches: 8. The CDR3 totals 14 residues.